The following is a TCR beta chain sequence with its context. Germline CDR1 is LNHNV and CDR2 is YYDKDF (reference sequence). V lost 3 bases and J 7 bases, leaving 13 bases between the germline ends. This CDR3 comprises 13 residues. This sample is drawn from a study of cytomegalovirus exposure and HLA in healthy donors. 60 Vbeta and 13 Jbeta primers were used in PCR. Repertoires were generated with immunoSEQ multiplex PCR, while TCRdb's copy carries only in-frame clones and drops some. This sample has some 130,000 clones, with about 78% found just once. V usage is TRBV15 and J usage is TRBJ2-7; D unclear. This TCR came from a female donor in good health and CMV-seronegative. Sequenced input: PBMCs. The CDR3 is CATSSTLGWEQYF. The CDR3 DNA follows: TGTGCCACCAGCAGCACCCTTGGCTGGGAGCAGTACTTC.